These T cell receptor beta chains were read from a single sample in a study of T-cell memory formation after mild COVID-19. TCRdb called the 5' RACE reads again in MiXCR, with one record for every CDR3 protein. Altogether under 650,000 distinct CDR3 sequences are present, roughly 18% being singletons, with the ten largest covering 12%. The sequencing sample was made of PBMCs or a T cell subset sorted from them (not recorded which). The receptor source for this set is an adult woman who had mild COVID-19 (a few samples of this study predate the infection). Cell type and time point are not known. Each CDR3 is given with its conserved first and last residue. The D gene is left open where the match is weak. Rows may omit the clone size; those that give it use once, few, many or a size class.

TRBV5-1,few,TRBJ2-3,TRBD1,CASSLPSGTAKDTQYF,TGCGCCAGCAGCTTACCCTCCGGGACAGCCAAAGATACGCAGTATTTT
TRBV11-2,many,TRBJ2-1,NA,CASSLVSGFSDEQFF,TGTGCCAGCAGCTTAGTCTCTGGTTTTTCCGATGAGCAGTTCTTC
TRBV4-3,NA,TRBJ2-3,TRBD1,CASSRLGQGPDTQYF,TGCGCCAGCAGTCGCCTGGGACAGGGCCCAGATACGCAGTATTTT
TRBV5-1,once,TRBJ1-5,TRBD1,CASSLTGVDQPQHF,TGCGCCAGCAGCCTAACAGGGGTCGATCAGCCCCAGCATTTT
TRBV12-3/TRBV12-4,NA,TRBJ2-3,NA,CASSPRGTGLITDTQYF,TGTGCCAGCAGTCCCCGCGGAACAGGGCTTATCACAGATACGCAGTATTTT
TRBV15,NA,TRBJ2-5,NA,CATSRGTGEGETQYF,TGTGCCACCAGCAGAGGCACAGGGGAGGGAGAGACCCAGTACTTC
TRBV20-1,few,TRBJ2-1,TRBD2,CSARGTSGTDEQFF,TGCAGTGCTAGAGGGACTAGCGGGACTGATGAGCAGTTCTTC
TRBV6-5,NA,TRBJ2-3,NA,CASSPTASTDTDTQYF,TGTGCCAGCAGTCCGACAGCTAGCACAGACACAGATACGCAGTATTTT
TRBV20-1,few,TRBJ2-7,NA,CSARVALSYEQYF,TGCAGTGCTAGGGTCGCACTCTCCTACGAGCAGTACTTC
TRBV29-1,few,TRBJ1-2,NA,CSSRRGDGYTF,TGCAGCTCCCGTAGAGGGGATGGCTACACCTTC
TRBV30,NA,TRBJ2-3,NA,CAWSAAGLSTDTQYF,TGTGCCTGGAGTGCGGCAGGGCTGAGCACAGATACGCAGTATTTT
TRBV24-1,NA,TRBJ1-2,NA,CATSDLPGDGYTF,TGTGCCACCAGTGATTTGCCAGGGGATGGCTACACCTTC
TRBV12-3/TRBV12-4,few,TRBJ1-6,NA,CASSLSGTSPLHF,TGTGCCAGCAGCCTATCCGGGACATCACCCCTCCACTTT
TRBV7-6,few,TRBJ2-4,NA,CASSGQSREEGKNIQYF,TGTGCCAGCAGCGGTCAAAGCAGGGAGGAGGGCAAAAACATTCAGTACTTC
TRBV6-5,NA,TRBJ2-1,NA,CATASGTGPDEQFF,TGTGCCACCGCCTCGGGGACGGGACCCGATGAGCAGTTCTTC
TRBV20-1,NA,TRBJ2-5,NA,CSARAGAYQETQYF,TGCAGTGCCCGAGCCGGGGCGTACCAAGAGACCCAGTACTTC
TRBV6-6,NA,TRBJ2-3,TRBD1,CASRRPGTGFSTDTQYF,TGTGCCAGCAGAAGGCCCGGGACAGGGTTTAGCACAGATACGCAGTATTTT
TRBV7-9,NA,TRBJ1-3,TRBD1,CASSLPRTGDKYTIYF,TGTGCCAGCAGCTTACCGCGGACAGGGGATAAGTACACCATATATTTT
TRBV5-6,few,TRBJ2-7,TRBD2,CASSYPTAGGNEQYF,TGTGCCAGCAGTTACCCGACCGCGGGAGGGAACGAGCAGTACTTC
TRBV20-1,NA,TRBJ2-1,NA,CSARDRGGRLYNEQFF,TGCAGTGCTAGAGATAGAGGGGGGCGTTTGTACAATGAGCAGTTCTTC
TRBV9,NA,TRBJ2-2,TRBD2,CASNLNTEAGEETGELFF,TGTGCCAGCAACCTTAACACTGAAGCGGGAGAGGAGACCGGGGAGCTGTTTTTT
TRBV20-1,few,TRBJ2-7,NA,CSALETGGSYEQYF,TGCAGTGCTCTGGAGACAGGTGGTAGCTACGAGCAGTACTTC
TRBV12-3/TRBV12-4,NA,TRBJ1-2,NA,CASSYDRRGYTF,TGTGCCAGCAGTTACGACAGAAGAGGCTACACCTTC
TRBV4-1,few,TRBJ2-5,NA,CASSQHTSVQETQYF,TGCGCCAGCAGCCAGCATACAAGCGTCCAAGAGACCCAGTACTTC
TRBV4-3,NA,TRBJ2-7,NA,CASSQEPRLKQYF,TGCGCCAGCAGCCAAGAACCCAGGCTTAAGCAGTACTTC
TRBV5-1,NA,TRBJ1-1,NA,CASSFSGGETEAFF,TGCGCCAGCAGCTTTTCCGGGGGGGAGACTGAAGCTTTCTTT
TRBV20-1,NA,TRBJ1-2,NA,CSASPDSYGYTF,TGCAGTGCTAGCCCGGACAGCTATGGCTACACCTTC
TRBV11-3,NA,TRBJ2-2,NA,CASSGVGAVAGELFF,TGTGCCAGCAGCGGAGTGGGAGCAGTAGCCGGGGAGCTGTTTTTT
TRBV5-4,NA,TRBJ2-7,TRBD2,CASSRAGAGYEQYF,TGTGCCAGCAGCCGAGCGGGGGCCGGGTACGAGCAGTACTTC
TRBV4-3,many,TRBJ2-7,NA,CASSPSVGYEQYF,TGCGCCAGCAGCCCCTCGGTGGGATACGAGCAGTACTTC
TRBV13,few,TRBJ1-1,TRBD1,CASSRGQKVKAFF,TGTGCCAGCAGTCGGGGACAGAAGGTGAAGGCTTTCTTT
TRBV7-9,NA,TRBJ2-3,TRBD2,CASSLAGLAFTDTQYF,TGTGCCAGCAGCTTAGCTGGACTAGCGTTCACAGATACGCAGTATTTT
TRBV7-3,NA,TRBJ2-2,NA,CASSYRMEGHTGELFF,TGTGCCAGCAGCTACCGAATGGAGGGACACACCGGGGAGCTGTTTTTT
TRBV5-1,few,TRBJ2-7,NA,CASSLGGATSYEQYF,TGCGCCAGCAGCTTGGGGGGGGCCACCTCCTACGAGCAGTACTTC
TRBV6-5,few,TRBJ2-5,NA,CASSQAPGLETQYF,TGTGCCAGCAGTCAGGCCCCAGGGCTGGAGACCCAGTACTTC
TRBV15,NA,TRBJ1-5,TRBD1,CATSAQGTGLNQPQHF,TGTGCCACCAGCGCCCAGGGGACAGGGCTCAATCAGCCCCAGCATTTT
TRBV12-3/TRBV12-4,once,TRBJ1-1,NA,CASSLARWLTGRTEAFF,TGTGCCAGCAGTTTGGCTAGGTGGCTGACAGGACGAACTGAAGCTTTCTTT
TRBV30,NA,TRBJ2-5,TRBD1,CAWSVPFRGRNWETQYF,TGTGCCTGGAGTGTCCCCTTCAGGGGGCGGAATTGGGAGACCCAGTACTTC
TRBV12-3/TRBV12-4,NA,TRBJ1-2,TRBD1,CASSSRTGVVYGYTF,TGTGCCAGCAGTTCTAGGACAGGGGTGGTCTATGGCTACACCTTC
TRBV12-3/TRBV12-4,once,TRBJ2-1,NA,CASSFGLTAEYNEQFF,TGTGCCAGCAGTTTTGGGCTAACAGCCGAATACAATGAGCAGTTCTTC
TRBV29-1,NA,TRBJ2-2,NA,CSVEVRRRSTGELFF,TGCAGCGTTGAAGTACGTCGAAGGTCTACCGGGGAGCTGTTTTTT
TRBV3-1,NA,TRBJ2-6,NA,CASSQEGRFGANVLTF,TGTGCCAGCAGCCAGGAAGGAAGGTTTGGGGCCAACGTCCTGACTTTC
TRBV5-1,NA,TRBJ2-7,TRBD1,CASSLVGMTGVNEQYF,TGCGCCAGCAGCCTCGTTGGAATGACAGGGGTCAACGAGCAGTACTTC
TRBV7-7,NA,TRBJ2-2,NA,CASSPRWGRGTGELFF,TGTGCCAGCAGTCCGCGTTGGGGGCGCGGCACCGGGGAGCTGTTTTTT
TRBV7-2,NA,TRBJ2-3,NA,CASSLEQGDWQYF,TGTGCCAGCAGCTTAGAACAGGGTGATTGGCAGTATTTT
TRBV29-1,few,TRBJ1-4,NA,CSVEGFLGFNEKLFF,TGCAGCGTTGAAGGGTTTTTGGGCTTCAATGAAAAACTGTTTTTT
TRBV6-5,NA,TRBJ1-1,NA,CASSYGPGAGTEAFF,TGTGCCAGCAGTTACGGGCCAGGGGCTGGCACTGAAGCTTTCTTT
TRBV7-9,NA,TRBJ2-3,TRBD2,CASIKASGGPDTQYF,TGTGCCAGCATCAAGGCCAGCGGGGGACCAGATACGCAGTATTTT
TRBV11-3,many,TRBJ1-1,TRBD1,CASSAGQPAEAFF,TGTGCCAGCAGCGCGGGACAGCCGGCCGAAGCTTTCTTT
TRBV7-9,NA,TRBJ1-2,TRBD1,CASSPLGQARHGYTF,TGTGCCAGCAGCCCCCTGGGACAGGCACGGCATGGCTACACCTTC
TRBV30,few,TRBJ2-7,NA,CAWMVGGAYEQYF,TGTGCCTGGATGGTCGGTGGTGCCTACGAGCAGTACTTC
TRBV6-2/TRBV6-3,NA,TRBJ1-1,NA,CASSGLINTEAFF,TGTGCCAGCAGTGGCCTAATAAACACTGAAGCTTTCTTT
TRBV5-1,NA,TRBJ2-7,TRBD2,CASSQQQAGILYEQYF,TGCGCCAGCAGCCAGCAGCAAGCGGGGATCTTATACGAGCAGTACTTC
TRBV29-1,NA,TRBJ2-7,TRBD1,CSVRPGTGNYEQYF,TGCAGCGTGAGACCCGGGACAGGGAACTACGAGCAGTACTTC
TRBV6-6,NA,TRBJ2-3,TRBD2,CASGASGSLTDTQYF,TGTGCCAGCGGGGCTAGCGGGAGTTTGACAGATACGCAGTATTTT